The 25 T cell receptor beta chains given below trace back to one sample, sequenced in a study of synovial regulatory T cells in juvenile arthritis. The protocol was immunoSEQ multiplex PCR, while the TCRdb copy is restricted to in-frame clones and leaves out a portion. Seen in this sample are 8,000 to 10,000 clones; the ten most common clones hold under 0.45%. Sequenced: Treg cells from blood. Described subset: remaining (HLA-DR-negative) circulating blood Treg cells. These receptors all come from a donor aged 2-30 years with juvenile idiopathic arthritis.

The chain couples TRBV2 to TRBJ1-4; lacking DNA, the TRBD1 call made by TCRdb goes unchecked. The germline gives CDR1 SNHLY, CDR2 FYNNEI. The CDR3 runs to 15 residues. No DNA sequence was recorded. The CDR3 reads CASSIAGTGTGKLFF.

V is TRBV18 and J is TRBJ1-2. CDR1 is KGHSH, CDR2 LQKENI, per germline. The CDR3 totals 13 residues. No DNA sequence is on record. The CDR3 region is CASSPREGYGYTF.

J is TRBJ1-6 and V is TRBV5-4; the TCRdb D gene call, TRBD1, has no DNA to confirm it. This CDR3 is built from 15 residues. A DNA sequence was not provided. The V gene's germline CDR1 is SGHNT and CDR2 YYREEE (reference sequence). The chain's CDR3 is CASSPGQGVISPLHF.

The chain combines TRBV6-6 with TRBJ1-2; TCRdb gives TRBD1 as the D gene, but with no DNA this cannot be confirmed. The CDR3 has 13 amino acids. Nucleotide data are not available. CDR1 and CDR2 from the germline V gene are MNHNY and SVGAGI (reference sequence). CDR3 loop: CASSSGVLYGYTF.

The rearrangement links TRBV6-1 to TRBJ1-1; absent DNA, TCRdb's TRBD1 call cannot be checked. CDR1 is MNHNS, CDR2 SASEGT, per germline. CDR3 length: 15 residues. Only the protein is on record. The CDR3 is CASSVRDRGDTEAFF.

This chain connects TRBV18 to TRBJ2-1; TCRdb proposes TRBD2, but this gene call is untestable without DNA. CDR3 length: 15 amino acids. DNA is not on record. Germline CDR1 KGHSH, CDR2 LQKENI. CDR3 sequence reads: CASSPGLWDYNEQFF.

This clone registers medium-sized by frequency. The chain recombines TRBV19 with TRBJ1-2; with no DNA, the TCRdb D assignment of TRBD1 cannot be verified. The CDR3 consists of 15 residues. The DNA is unrecorded. The germline CDR1 and CDR2 sequences are LNHDA and SQIVND (reference sequence). The CDR3 loop reads CATSRQGTGGNGYTF.

The chain recombines TRBV18 with TRBJ2-2. CDR1 and CDR2 from the germline V gene are KGHSH and LQKENI. The CDR3 sequence is 12 residues long. No nucleotide data were recorded. CDR3 amino acids: CASSPLGGELFF.

The J gene is TRBJ2-3, the V gene TRBV4-1. Germline V gene lookup returns CDR1 MGHRA and CDR2 YSYEKL. This CDR3 is 14 amino acids long. The DNA is not on file. The CDR3 reads CASSQRRVTDTQYF.

The chain uses TRBV6-1 and TRBJ1-1; lacking DNA, the TRBD1 call made by TCRdb goes unchecked. The CDR3 length is 14 residues. DNA was not recorded. Per germline, CDR1 MNHNS and CDR2 SASEGT. The CDR3 sequence: CASTSGGRDTEAFF.

The V and J genes are TRBV5-6 and TRBJ1-3; as DNA is missing, the TRBD1 call by TCRdb cannot be tested. This CDR3 has 14 amino acids. The DNA sequence is not available. The germline gives CDR1 SGHDT, CDR2 YYEEEE. CDR3 amino acids: CASSLHSHENTIYF.

V is TRBV6-5 and J is TRBJ1-2. Looked up from germline, CDR1 is MNHEY and CDR2 is SVGAGI. This CDR3 is built from 15 residues. No DNA is recorded. The chain's CDR3 is CASSYSGGRNYGYTF.

The chain combines TRBV20-1 with TRBJ2-1; TCRdb picks TRBD2, but there is no DNA to check that call. The CDR3 runs to 11 residues. DNA for this receptor is not on file. CDR1 is DFQATT, CDR2 SNEGSKA, per germline (reference sequence). The CDR3 region is CSARGSGAGFF.

The chain recombines TRBV4-1 with TRBJ1-2. Germline CDR1 is MGHRA and CDR2 is YSYEKL. CDR3 size: 14 residues. DNA is not recorded here. CDR3 region: CASSQVRSFYGYTF.

V usage is TRBV7-2 and J usage is TRBJ2-7. The germline V gene encodes CDR1 SGHTA and CDR2 FQGNSA. This CDR3 spans 14 amino acids. DNA for this receptor is not on file. CDR3 sequence reads: CASSPSPYTYEQYF.

V and J are TRBV18 and TRBJ2-2; TCRdb indicates TRBD2, and absent DNA this call remains unverified. CDR3 size: 17 residues. No coding sequence is recorded. Looked up from germline, CDR1 is KGHSH and CDR2 is LQKENI. This CDR3 is CASSLGGRGSRSGELFF.

The chain combines TRBV18 with TRBJ1-1; no DNA is available, so the TRBD1 call from TCRdb remains unchecked. The CDR3 runs 18 residues. The record lacks a DNA sequence. Germline CDR1 reads KGHSH; CDR2 reads LQKENI. CDR3 amino acids: CASSPLVTGGRGDTEAFF.

CDR3: CASSPTTSGYNEQFF. This chain links TRBV18 with TRBJ2-1; TCRdb lists TRBD2, though no DNA is available to test this call. This CDR3 contains 15 residues. The record lacks a DNA sequence. Germline CDR1 KGHSH, CDR2 LQKENI.

J is TRBJ2-3 and V is TRBV27. Germline V gene data show CDR1 as MNHEY and CDR2 as SMNVEV (reference sequence). The CDR3 contains 13 residues. Nucleotide data are not available. This chain's CDR3 is CASSLSGWNTQYF.

This chain joins TRBV6-1 and TRBJ2-1; with no DNA, the TCRdb D assignment of TRBD1 cannot be verified. Germline V lookup: CDR1 MNHNS, CDR2 SASEGT. The length of the CDR3 is 16 residues. The record lacks a DNA sequence. The CDR3: CASSDLVRQGANVMFF.

V gene TRBV12-5 combines with J gene TRBJ2-7; TCRdb calls TRBD2, which cannot be checked without DNA. This CDR3 is 14 amino acids long. No DNA is recorded. Germline CDR1 and CDR2: LGHNT and FRNRAP. The CDR3 protein is CASGPTSGSSEQYF.

This sequence joins TRBV20-1 and TRBJ2-3; there is no DNA to check the TCRdb D call of TRBD2. CDR1 is DFQATT, CDR2 SNEGSKA, per germline (reference sequence). The CDR3 has 11 residues. The record lacks a DNA sequence. CDR3 sequence: CSARGREGQYF.

V gene TRBV10-3 combines with J gene TRBJ1-6; TCRdb designates TRBD1, a call that cannot be tested without DNA. Per the germline V gene, CDR1 is ENHRY and CDR2 is SYGVKD. This CDR3 spans 16 amino acids. The protein alone is recorded here. CDR3 loop: CAISPRDRVRDSPLHF.

The chain's CDR3 is CASSPEVRDEKLFF. J is TRBJ1-4 and V is TRBV18. This CDR3 is built from 14 residues. Only the protein is available. Germline CDR1 is KGHSH and CDR2 is LQKENI.

The V call is TRBV7-8, the J call TRBJ2-1; there is no DNA to check the TCRdb D call of TRBD1. The CDR3 loop spans 11 amino acids. This entry has no DNA. CDR1 and CDR2 from the germline V gene are SGHVS and FQNEAQ. This CDR3 is CASSLHREQFF. The full variable domain, with the rest looked up from reference TRBV7-8 and TRBJ2-1, is GAGVSQSPRYKVAKRGQDVALRCDPISGHVSLFWYQQALGQGPEFLTYFQNEAQLDKSGLPSDRFFAERPEGSVSTLKIQRTQQEDSAVYLCASSLHREQFFGPGTRLTVL.